These T cell receptor beta chains were read from a single sample in a study of blood T cell repertoires in COVID-19. Assay: immunoSEQ multiplex PCR; the TCRdb copy retains only in-frame clones and omits some. The table shows hundreds of thousands of clones, with 87% occurring only once. Sequenced sample: peripheral blood. All receptors derive from a woman in her forties who had recovered from COVID-19. Both conserved end residues are part of each CDR3. The order of the fields is V gene, clone size, D gene, J gene, CDR3 protein, CDR3 DNA. D genes are given only for firm matches. Rows may omit the clone size; those that give it use once, few, many or a size class.

>TRBV4-1|-|-|TRBJ2-1
CASSPLGTHFNEQFF
TGCGCCAGCAGCCCCCTCGGGACTCATTTCAATGAGCAGTTCTTC
>TRBV5-4|-|-|TRBJ1-1
CASSFNPNTEAFF
TGTGCCAGCAGCTTTAATCCGAACACTGAAGCTTTCTTT
>TRBV3-1/TRBV3-2|-|-|TRBJ2-5
CASSLNRGRGQETQYF
TGTGCCAGCAGCCTAAATCGGGGCAGGGGCCAAGAGACCCAGTACTTC
>TRBV5-4|-|TRBD1|TRBJ1-1
CASSLEGGQGHTEAFF
TGTGCCAGCAGCTTGGAGGGGGGACAGGGACACACTGAAGCTTTCTTT
>TRBV6-5|-|-|TRBJ1-2
CASSLTLTHGVYGYTF
TGTGCCAGCAGTTTAACCCTGACCCACGGGGTTTATGGCTACACCTTC
>TRBV5-1|-|-|TRBJ1-1
CASSLRSPNTEAFF
TGCGCCAGCAGCTTGCGGTCCCCGAACACTGAAGCTTTCTTT
>TRBV19|-|-|TRBJ2-7
CATQDSSTFYEQYF
TGTGCCACCCAGGACAGCTCAACCTTCTACGAGCAGTACTTC
>TRBV11-2|-|-|TRBJ2-7
CASSLDRGSTYEQYF
TGTGCCAGCAGCTTAGACAGGGGCTCCACCTACGAGCAGTACTTC
>TRBV2|few|-|TRBJ2-5
CASSLEETQYF
TGTGCCAGCAGTTTGGAGGAGACCCAGTACTTC
>TRBV2|-|-|TRBJ1-1
CASSGVGEDTEAFF
TGTGCCAGCAGTGGGGTAGGGGAGGACACTGAAGCTTTCTTT
>TRBV7-9|-|-|TRBJ1-1
CASSLPGAQRGTEAFF
TGTGCCAGCAGCTTACCAGGGGCCCAGAGGGGCACTGAAGCTTTCTTT
>TRBV5-5|-|-|TRBJ2-2
CASSLNPSNTGELFF
TGTGCCAGCAGCTTGAATCCGTCGAACACCGGGGAGCTGTTTTTT
>TRBV5-8|-|TRBD2|TRBJ2-3
CASSSLAGDLYSTDTQYF
TGTGCCAGCAGCTCACTAGCGGGGGACCTATATAGCACAGATACGCAGTATTTT
>TRBV25-1|-|-|TRBJ1-6
CASSEDGGRLAALHF
TGTGCCAGCAGTGAAGATGGGGGTCGCTTAGCGGCCCTCCACTTT
>TRBV5-6|few|TRBD2|TRBJ2-5
CASSLRLAGEETQYF
TGTGCCAGCAGCTTGCGGCTAGCGGGGGAAGAGACCCAGTACTTC
>TRBV10-3|-|-|TRBJ2-1
CAISGGPTPGGNEQFF
TGTGCCATCAGTGGTGGACCAACACCTGGGGGGAATGAGCAGTTCTTC
>TRBV5-6|-|-|TRBJ1-2
CASVFRPRGDGYTF
TGTGCCAGCGTATTTAGACCGCGCGGAGATGGCTACACCTTC
>TRBV4-1|-|TRBD1|TRBJ1-2
CASSPTGGLYGYTF
TGCGCCAGCAGCCCCACAGGGGGGCTCTATGGCTACACCTTC
>TRBV5-1|-|-|TRBJ1-1
CASSLGGDTEAFF
TGCGCCAGCAGCTTGGGGGGCGATACTGAAGCTTTCTTT
>TRBV30|-|TRBD2|TRBJ2-3
CAWSGLAGASSTDTQYF
TGTGCCTGGAGTGGGCTAGCGGGGGCCTCTAGCACAGATACGCAGTATTTT
>TRBV18|-|TRBD1|TRBJ1-5
CASSPGQAGNQPQHF
TGTGCCAGCTCACCGGGACAGGCCGGCAATCAGCCCCAGCATTTT
>TRBV21-1|-|-|TRBJ2-5
CASSKTRGVGRGETQYF
TGTGCCAGCAGCAAGACTCGGGGGGTAGGAAGGGGAGAGACCCAGTACTTC
>TRBV3-1/TRBV3-2|-|TRBD2|TRBJ2-4
CASSQRGLAANIQYF
TGTGCCAGCAGCCAACGGGGACTAGCCGCGAACATTCAGTACTTC
>TRBV5-6|-|-|TRBJ1-2
CASSYQNLRGYGYTF
TGTGCCAGCAGCTATCAGAATCTACGGGGCTATGGCTACACCTTC
>TRBV7-6|-|TRBD1|TRBJ1-2
CASSLMPGQNNYGYTF
TGTGCCAGCAGCCTCATGCCGGGACAGAATAACTATGGCTACACCTTC
>TRBV10-3|-|-|TRBJ2-7
CAISGPGLYEQYF
TGTGCCATCAGTGGCCCGGGACTCTACGAGCAGTACTTC
>TRBV10-3|-|-|TRBJ1-6
CAISEQGSSYNSPLHF
TGTGCCATCAGTGAGCAAGGGAGCTCCTATAATTCACCCCTCCACTTT
>TRBV24-1|-|TRBD1|TRBJ1-2
CATSDRGTAHANYGYTF
TGTGCCACCAGTGACCGCGGGACAGCCCACGCTAACTATGGCTACACCTTC
>TRBV27|-|TRBD1|TRBJ2-7
CASSPDRYEQYF
TGTGCCAGCAGTCCGGACAGGTACGAGCAGTACTTC
>TRBV6-5|-|TRBD2|TRBJ2-5
CASSSLAAPQETQYF
TGTGCCAGCAGTTCCCTAGCGGCCCCCCAAGAGACCCAGTACTTC
>TRBV10-3|-|TRBD1|TRBJ2-7
CAISESPQGAGYEQYF
TGTGCCATCAGTGAGTCTCCGCAGGGGGCAGGTTACGAGCAGTACTTC
>TRBV3-1/TRBV3-2|-|TRBD1|TRBJ1-3
CASSQQGANSGNTIYF
TGTGCCAGCAGCCAACAGGGGGCCAACTCTGGAAACACCATATATTTT
>TRBV27|-|-|TRBJ2-7
CASSLFPGPSYEQYF
TGTGCCAGCAGTTTATTCCCAGGCCCCTCCTACGAGCAGTACTTC
>TRBV19|-|-|TRBJ1-2
CASSPRQMTNYGYTF
TGTGCCAGTAGTCCACGACAGATGACTAACTATGGCTACACCTTC
>TRBV19|-|-|TRBJ2-7
CASRRSLVGSYEQYF
TGTGCCAGTAGGAGAAGTCTAGTGGGTTCCTACGAGCAGTACTTC
>TRBV6-5|-|TRBD1|TRBJ2-7
CASSYGYYGTEVEQYF
TGTGCCAGCAGTTACGGCTATTATGGGACAGAGGTCGAGCAGTACTTC
>TRBV5-1|-|-|TRBJ2-2
CASRSTSTGELFF
TGCGCCAGCAGGTCCACATCTACCGGGGAGCTGTTTTTT
>TRBV11-2|-|-|TRBJ1-4
CASSPSGGYEKLFF
TGTGCCAGCAGTCCTTCTGGGGGGTATGAAAAACTGTTTTTT
>TRBV5-1|-|TRBD1|TRBJ1-1
CASRRGGRDTEAFF
TGCGCCAGCCGGCGAGGGGGCCGAGACACTGAAGCTTTCTTT
>TRBV4-3|-|-|TRBJ1-2
CASSQDHPGLPSYTF
TGCGCCAGCAGCCAAGATCACCCCGGACTCCCCAGCTACACCTTC
>TRBV10-3|-|TRBD1|TRBJ1-1
CAITGDSMGGEAFF
TGTGCCATCACCGGGGACAGCATGGGGGGCGAAGCTTTCTTT
>TRBV5-4|few|-|TRBJ1-2
CASSLDSYGYTF
TGTGCCAGCAGCTTGGACAGCTATGGCTACACCTTC
>TRBV21-1|-|-|TRBJ2-5
CASSKSLLAEGTLGQETQYF
TGTGCCAGCAGCAAGAGTCTTCTAGCGGAAGGTACCCTGGGGCAAGAGACCCAGTACTTC
>TRBV9|-|TRBD1|TRBJ2-1
CASSVDRGSYNEQFF
TGTGCCAGCAGCGTCGACAGGGGCTCCTACAATGAGCAGTTCTTC
>TRBV7-2|-|TRBD2|TRBJ2-7
CASSFGGTSSYEQYF
TGTGCCAGCAGCTTTGGTGGGACTAGCTCCTACGAGCAGTACTTC
>TRBV5-4|once|TRBD1|TRBJ1-1
CASSTDRGEWRPEAFF
TGTGCCAGCAGCACCGACAGGGGCGAGTGGAGGCCTGAAGCTTTCTTT
>TRBV28|-|TRBD1|TRBJ1-1
CATAPGQGIARNTEAFF
TGTGCCACCGCCCCGGGACAGGGGATTGCACGGAACACTGAAGCTTTCTTT
>TRBV7-8|-|TRBD1|TRBJ2-7
CASSFPGQGYYEQYF
TGTGCCAGCAGCTTTCCGGGACAGGGGTACTACGAGCAGTACTTC
>TRBV19|-|-|TRBJ2-5
CASSGPGETQYF
TGTGCCAGTAGTGGGCCTGGGGAGACCCAGTACTTC
>TRBV20-1|-|-|TRBJ1-5
CSARAVGPQHF
TGCAGTGCTAGGGCGGTGGGGCCCCAGCATTTT
>TRBV7-9|-|TRBD1|TRBJ1-1
CASSSWDSPDTEAFF
TGTGCCAGCAGCTCATGGGACAGTCCGGATACTGAAGCTTTCTTT
>TRBV3-1/TRBV3-2|-|-|TRBJ2-2
CASSPSFGANTGELFF
TGTGCCAGCAGCCCCAGTTTTGGGGCAAACACCGGGGAGCTGTTTTTT
>TRBV28|few|TRBD2|TRBJ2-7
CASSGLAGPYEQYF
TGTGCCAGCAGTGGACTAGCGGGGCCCTACGAGCAGTACTTC
>TRBV6-5|-|TRBD1|TRBJ1-1
CATHPPKGAATEAFF
TGTGCCACCCACCCTCCCAAGGGGGCGGCCACTGAAGCTTTCTTT
>TRBV5-8|-|-|TRBJ1-6
CASTPKGGYNSPLHF
TGTGCCAGCACCCCCAAGGGAGGTTATAATTCACCCCTCCACTTT